The 26 T cell receptor beta chains below come from one sample, sequenced in a study of synovial regulatory T cells in juvenile arthritis. TCRdb keeps only in-frame clones here, not all; method: immunoSEQ multiplex PCR. There are some 2,400 clones in the sample, with approximately 15% held by the top ten. Matched peripheral blood accompanied the synovial fluid taken from each patient with active arthritis. The sample was Treg cells from the synovium. Receptors originate from a donor younger than 35 with juvenile idiopathic arthritis.

This clone is identified as medium-sized from frequency. This chain uses TRBV7-2 with TRBJ2-2; TCRdb proposes TRBD2, but this gene call is untestable without DNA. The CDR3 contains 15 residues. No DNA is given. Germline V gene data show CDR1 as SGHTA and CDR2 as FQGNSA. CDR3: CASSLRRTSTGELFF.

Frequency places this clone as medium-sized (0.01 to 0.1%). The CDR3 is CASTWTGVGYTF. The rearrangement links TRBV5-6 to TRBJ1-2; the TCRdb call, TRBD1, lacks DNA for checking. Germline CDR1 SGHDT, CDR2 YYEEEE. The CDR3 has 12 amino acids. The coding DNA is unavailable.

Its frequency marks this clone as medium-sized. The chain combines TRBV2 with TRBJ2-7; TCRdb's assignment of TRBD2 cannot be checked, as there is no DNA. The CDR3 sequence is 14 residues long. DNA for this receptor is not on file. Germline V CDR1 and CDR2: SNHLY, FYNNEI. The CDR3 loop is CASRMTSVAYEQYF.

Its frequency marks this clone as large. The chain uses TRBV5-4 and TRBJ2-7; TCRdb designates TRBD1, a call that cannot be tested without DNA. The CDR3 consists of 12 residues. The record lacks a DNA sequence. Germline CDR1 SGHNT, CDR2 YYREEE (reference sequence). The CDR3 sequence: CASSLGQGAQYF.

This clone counts as medium-sized by frequency. J is TRBJ1-4 and V is TRBV10-3; as DNA is missing, the TRBD1 call by TCRdb cannot be tested. Germline CDR1 ENHRY, CDR2 SYGVKD. The CDR3 extends over 15 amino acids. No DNA accompanies this entry. The CDR3 region is CAISDLAGSNEKLFF.

By frequency, this clone registers medium-sized (0.01 to 0.1%). The gene calls are TRBV7-9 and TRBJ1-2. The germline gives CDR1 SEHNR, CDR2 FQNEAQ (reference sequence). CDR3 size: 14 residues. Only the protein is available. CDR3 sequence: CASSLEGYHYGYTF.

Its frequency marks this clone as medium-sized (0.01 to 0.1%). This rearrangement joins TRBV10-3 to TRBJ2-7. The CDR3 covers 17 residues. No DNA appears here. Germline lookup yields CDR1 ENHRY and CDR2 SYGVKD. The CDR3 sequence: CAISESTRVSRSYEQYF.

This clone shows up as medium-sized by frequency. CDR3 sequence: CASSTPLAYSYEQYF. The rearrangement uses TRBV4-1 and TRBJ2-7; TCRdb designates TRBD2, a call that cannot be tested without DNA. This CDR3 is 15 amino acids long. Only the protein sequence is given. The germline CDR1 and CDR2 sequences are MGHRA and YSYEKL.

This clone is labeled medium-sized based on frequency. The rearrangement uses TRBV6-5 and TRBJ2-2; TCRdb lists TRBD2, though no DNA is available to test this call. Germline CDR1 is MNHEY and CDR2 is SVGAGI. CDR3 length: 12 amino acids. No DNA accompanies this entry. The CDR3 protein is CASTRNTGELFF.

This clone registers medium-sized by frequency. The V and J genes are TRBV30 and TRBJ2-5; TCRdb's D call of TRBD1 is untestable without DNA. CDR1 is GTSNPN, CDR2 SVGIG, per germline (reference sequence). This CDR3 contains 14 residues. No DNA sequence is on record. The CDR3 loop reads CAWGSDRDQETQYF.

This clone is identified as medium-sized from frequency. The chain uses TRBV4-3 and TRBJ2-2; TCRdb's D gene call, TRBD1, goes unchecked for lack of DNA. The CDR3 covers 14 residues. The DNA sequence is not available. In germline, CDR1 is LGHNA, CDR2 YSLEER. The CDR3 sequence: CASSRQGTTGELFF.

Judged by frequency, this clone is medium-sized (0.01 to 0.1%). The chain has TRBV7-9 and TRBJ2-5; TCRdb selects TRBD2, and the lack of DNA leaves this call unchecked. CDR3 length equals 11 residues. No coding sequence is recorded. CDR1 is SEHNR, CDR2 FQNEAQ, per germline (reference sequence). CDR3 residues: CASSLSETQYF. Variable domain in full (rest from reference TRBV7-9 and TRBJ2-5): DTGVSQNPRHKITKRGQNVTFRCDPISEHNRLYWYRQTLGQGPEFLTYFQNEAQLEKSRLLSDRFSAERPKGSFSTLEIQRTEQGDSAMYLCASSLSETQYFGPGTRLLVL.

Its frequency marks this clone as medium-sized. The V call is TRBV4-1, the J call TRBJ2-5. This CDR3 has 16 residues. No coding sequence is recorded. Germline CDR1 is MGHRA and CDR2 is YSYEKL. CDR3 sequence reads: CASSQDGQLAQETQYF.

Its frequency marks this clone as medium-sized. The chain employs TRBV5-4 and TRBJ1-1; the D call from TCRdb, TRBD1, cannot be confirmed without DNA. The length of the CDR3 is 16 residues. The DNA is not on file. CDR1 is SGHNT and CDR2 is YYREEE in the germline V gene (reference sequence). The CDR3 sequence is CASSPTLGQPNTEAFF.

Measured by frequency, this clone is medium-sized (0.01 to 0.1%). This chain connects TRBV10-3 to TRBJ2-6. Germline V gene lookup returns CDR1 ENHRY and CDR2 SYGVKD. There are 16 residues in the CDR3. The DNA is not on file. The CDR3 loop is CAISESGGLGANVLTF.

This clone ranks as medium-sized in terms of frequency. The rearrangement joins TRBV6-6 to TRBJ1-5. Germline CDR1 and CDR2: MNHNY and SVGAGI (reference sequence). There are 12 residues in the CDR3. No DNA sequence is on record. The CDR3 sequence: CASRAVGQPQHF.

Its frequency marks this clone as medium-sized. The chain carries TRBV7-9 and TRBJ2-3; the D call of TRBD2 rests on TCRdb alone, since no DNA is present to check it. Germline V lookup: CDR1 SEHNR, CDR2 FQNEAQ (reference sequence). The CDR3 extends over 14 amino acids. No nucleotide data were recorded. CDR3 residues: CASSLAGGTDTQYF.

This clone ranks as medium-sized in terms of frequency. V usage is TRBV6-5 and J usage is TRBJ2-3; TCRdb's assignment of TRBD2 cannot be checked, as there is no DNA. Looked up from germline, CDR1 is MNHEY and CDR2 is SVGAGI. The CDR3 is made up of 15 amino acids. No DNA appears here. This chain's CDR3 is CASSSGLFGTDTQYF.

This clone is called medium-sized based on its frequency. This chain joins TRBV7-9 and TRBJ1-4. This CDR3 contains 15 residues. No DNA was logged. Germline-derived CDR1 and CDR2 are SEHNR and FQNEAQ (reference sequence). The CDR3 here is CASSYPGLLNEKLFF. Full variable domain (outside the CDR3, taken from reference TRBV7-9 and TRBJ1-4): DTGVSQNPRHKITKRGQNVTFRCDPISEHNRLYWYRQTLGQGPEFLTYFQNEAQLEKSRLLSDRFSAERPKGSFSTLEIQRTEQGDSAMYLCASSYPGLLNEKLFFGSGTQLSVL.

This clone is labeled medium-sized based on frequency. The rearrangement uses TRBV5-3 and TRBJ2-1; TCRdb's assignment of TRBD2 cannot be checked, as there is no DNA. TRBV5-3 is treated as an ORF (open reading frame) with a function not yet certain. This CDR3 has 15 amino acids. DNA is not recorded here. The CDR3 loop reads CARTAGTSGSNEQFF.

Frequency places this clone as medium-sized. The V gene is TRBV6-5, the J gene TRBJ2-1; TCRdb's D gene call, TRBD1, goes unchecked for lack of DNA. Germline V lookup: CDR1 MNHEY, CDR2 SVGAGI. This CDR3 has 13 residues. The record lacks a DNA sequence. This chain's CDR3 is CASSIGQADEQFF.

This clone is called medium-sized based on its frequency. The chain is built from TRBV11-2 and TRBJ2-3; the D gene TCRdb calls, TRBD2, cannot be checked with no DNA. The CDR3 covers 17 residues. No coding sequence is recorded. Germline V gene data show CDR1 as SGHAT and CDR2 as FQNNGV. The CDR3 protein is CASSPRWTSGTTDTQYF.

Judged by frequency, this clone is medium-sized. The chain uses TRBV7-9 and TRBJ2-1; TCRdb gives TRBD2 as the D gene, but with no DNA this cannot be confirmed. There are 13 residues in the CDR3. No DNA accompanies this entry. From germline, CDR1 is SEHNR and CDR2 FQNEAQ (reference sequence). The CDR3 loop is CASSLVGRNEQFF.

This clone is medium-sized by frequency. This rearrangement joins TRBV5-1 to TRBJ2-2; TCRdb returns TRBD1, unconfirmable since there is no DNA. From germline, CDR1 is SGHRS and CDR2 YFSETQ. The CDR3 is 15 amino acids. The record lacks a DNA sequence. The CDR3 region is CASSLAGDRAGELFF.

This clone ranks as medium-sized in terms of frequency. This sequence joins TRBV5-8 and TRBJ1-1. This CDR3 is built from 12 residues. There is no recorded DNA. CDR1 and CDR2 (germline): SGHTS, YDEGEE. Here the CDR3 reads CASSFVTAEAFF.

In terms of frequency, this clone is medium-sized. The chain employs TRBV7-7 and TRBJ2-2. CDR1 and CDR2 (germline): SSHAT, FNYEAQ (reference sequence). This CDR3 region has 16 residues. A DNA sequence was not provided. The CDR3 loop reads CASSFDAGPVTGELFF.